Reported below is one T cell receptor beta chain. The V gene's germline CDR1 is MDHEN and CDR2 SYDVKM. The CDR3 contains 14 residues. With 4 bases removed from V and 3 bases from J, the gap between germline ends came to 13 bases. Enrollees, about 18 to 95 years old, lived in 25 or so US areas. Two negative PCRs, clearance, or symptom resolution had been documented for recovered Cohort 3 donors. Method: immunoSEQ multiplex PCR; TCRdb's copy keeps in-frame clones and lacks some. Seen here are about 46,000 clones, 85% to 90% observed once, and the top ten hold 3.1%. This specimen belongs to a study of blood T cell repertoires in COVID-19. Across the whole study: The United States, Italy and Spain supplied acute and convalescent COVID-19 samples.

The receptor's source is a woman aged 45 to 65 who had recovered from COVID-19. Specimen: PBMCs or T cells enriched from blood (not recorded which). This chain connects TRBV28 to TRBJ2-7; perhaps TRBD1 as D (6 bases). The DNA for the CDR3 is TGTGCCAGCAGTTCCTACAGGGAATACTACGAGCAGTACTTC. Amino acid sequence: CASSSYREYYEQYF.